This TCR beta chain comes out of a study of T-cell memory formation after mild COVID-19. Study-wide background: In these data, TCR clusters were largely donor specific. Whole-study findings and limits: Cross-reactive memory appears to have joined, as suggested by some responding clones showing up in pre-infection memory. CM and EM subsets held most contracting CD4+ clones; EMRA held CD8+ ones. Second-wave clones peaking on day 37 lacked confirmed SARS-CoV-2 specificity.

This clonotype has more than one count but fewer than ten. No antigen is known for it. Trimming shortened V by 5 bases and J by 2 bases, and 12 bases separated the two germline ends. CDR3 size: 15 residues. Germline V gene sequence: CDR1 LGHNA, CDR2 YSLEER. TCRdb reanalysed the 5' RACE reads using MiXCR and keeps one entry per CDR3 protein. The profile shows about 540,000 distinct CDR3 sequences, roughly 20% of them singletons. The chain uses TRBV4-3 and TRBJ1-4; D gene unclear. The sequence derives from an adult woman who had mild COVID-19 (a few samples of this study predate the infection). Cell type and time point are not known. Sequencing input: PBMCs or a T cell subset sorted from them (not recorded which). CDR3 protein: CASSSHKGTNEKLFF. As DNA, the CDR3 is TGCGCCAGCAGCTCCCACAAGGGCACTAATGAAAAACTGTTTTTT.